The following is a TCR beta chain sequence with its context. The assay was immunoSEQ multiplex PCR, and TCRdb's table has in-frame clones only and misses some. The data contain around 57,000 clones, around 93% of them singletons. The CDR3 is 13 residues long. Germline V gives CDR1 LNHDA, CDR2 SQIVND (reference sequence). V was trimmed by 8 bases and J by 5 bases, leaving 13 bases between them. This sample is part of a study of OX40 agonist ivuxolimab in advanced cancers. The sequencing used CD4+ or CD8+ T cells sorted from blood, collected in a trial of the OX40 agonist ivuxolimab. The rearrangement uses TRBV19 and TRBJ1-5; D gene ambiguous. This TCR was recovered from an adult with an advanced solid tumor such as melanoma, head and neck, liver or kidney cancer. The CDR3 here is CASRREDYQPQHF. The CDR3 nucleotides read TGTGCCAGTCGGCGGGAGGATTATCAGCCCCAGCATTTT.